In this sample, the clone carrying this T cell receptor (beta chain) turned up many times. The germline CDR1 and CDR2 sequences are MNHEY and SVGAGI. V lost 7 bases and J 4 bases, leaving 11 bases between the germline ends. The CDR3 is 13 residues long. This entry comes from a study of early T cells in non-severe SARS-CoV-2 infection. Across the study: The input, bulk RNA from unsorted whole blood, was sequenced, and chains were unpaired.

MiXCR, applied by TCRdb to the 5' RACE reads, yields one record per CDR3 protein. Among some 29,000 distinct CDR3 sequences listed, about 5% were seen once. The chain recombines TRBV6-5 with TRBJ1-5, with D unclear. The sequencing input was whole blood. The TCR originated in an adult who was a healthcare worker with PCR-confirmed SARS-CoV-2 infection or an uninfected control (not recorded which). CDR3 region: CASKTRDNQPQHF. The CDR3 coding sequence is TGTGCCAGCAAGACGAGGGATAATCAGCCCCAGCATTTT.